Listed here are 18 T cell receptor beta chains from one sample, sequenced in a study of blood T cell repertoires in COVID-19. Here immunoSEQ multiplex PCR was the method, and the copy in TCRdb shows in-frame clones only, minus some. The sample carries 180,000 or so clones, approximately 83% recorded once. The source material was PBMCs or T cells enriched from blood (not recorded which). The receptors shown here come from an older woman who had recovered from COVID-19.

This sequence joins TRBV3-1 (or the pseudogene TRBV3-2) and TRBJ1-2; D gene ambiguous. Germline CDR1 LGHDT, CDR2 YNNKEL (reference sequence). The CDR3 has 12 residues. V was pared by 2 bases and J by 5 bases, with 6 bases between. The CDR3 nucleotides are TGTGCCAGCAGCCAAACTTTGTATGGCTACACCTTC. It codes for CASSQTLYGYTF.

A remark on this clone: Other DNA sequences from this sample encode an identical CDR3 as well. The chain joins TRBV30 to TRBJ2-5; D ambiguous. The germline V gene has CDR1 GTSNPN and CDR2 SVGIG (reference sequence). CDR3 length equals 12 residues. The V end lost 0 bases, the J end lost 5 bases, and 7 bases lay between the germline ends. The CDR3 reads CAWSVSGETQYF. CDR3 bases: TGTGCCTGGAGTGTATCCGGGGAGACCCAGTACTTC.

This clone has only one observation. The chain uses TRBV6-5 and TRBJ1-2, with D unresolved. Germline lookup yields CDR1 MNHEY and CDR2 SVGAGI. This CDR3 has 15 amino acids. The V gene lost 2 bases and the J gene lost 5 bases, with 15 bases spanning the gap. The CDR3 bases are TGTGCCAGCAGTTACCTTTATGAGGGAGGATATGGCTACACCTTC. It codes for CASSYLYEGGYGYTF.

The chain is built from TRBV3-1 (or the pseudogene TRBV3-2) and TRBJ1-3, with no clear D. V was pared by 0 bases and J by 0 bases, with 9 bases between. CDR1 is LGHDT and CDR2 is YNNKEL in the germline V gene (reference sequence). The CDR3 has 16 residues. The DNA for the CDR3 is TGTGCCAGCAGCCAAGATCCCGGGAGCTCTGGAAACACCATATATTTT. This translates into CASSQDPGSSGNTIYF.

This sequence joins TRBV28 and TRBJ1-1; tentative D call: TRBD1 (6 bases). Germline CDR1 is MDHEN and CDR2 is SYDVKM. The CDR3 runs to 16 residues. V lost 6 bases and J 2 bases, leaving 19 bases between the germline ends. In DNA form, the CDR3 reads TGTGCCAGCAGCACCGGTGGGGGCGCCGGAAACACTGAAGCTTTCTTT. It yields the protein CASSTGGGAGNTEAFF.

This chain links TRBV7-8 with TRBJ1-5; 9 bases match TRBD1. The CDR3 loop spans 15 amino acids. V lost 4 bases, J lost 5 bases, and 6 bases stayed unmatched. Germline values: CDR1 SGHVS, CDR2 FQNEAQ. CDR3 region: CASSSGTGNYQPQHF. The CDR3 region has the DNA TGTGCCAGCAGCTCCGGGACAGGGAATTATCAGCCCCAGCATTTT. Full variable domain (outside the CDR3, taken from reference TRBV7-8 and TRBJ1-5): GAGVSQSPRYKVAKRGQDVALRCDPISGHVSLFWYQQALGQGPEFLTYFQNEAQLDKSGLPSDRFFAERPEGSVSTLKIQRTQQEDSAVYLCASSSGTGNYQPQHFGDGTRLSIL.

The chain combines TRBV9 with TRBJ2-2; TRBD2 matches at 9 bases. Trimming took 0 bases from V and 0 from J; bases not matched to a gene: 6. This CDR3 is built from 18 residues. Germline V gives CDR1 SGDLS, CDR2 YYNGEE. The CDR3 sequence: CASSVAPLAGSNTGELFF. The CDR3 DNA reads TGTGCCAGCAGCGTAGCACCGCTAGCGGGGTCGAACACCGGGGAGCTGTTTTTT. Full variable domain (rest looked up from reference TRBV9 and TRBJ2-2): DSGVTQTPKHLITATGQRVTLRCSPRSGDLSVYWYQQSLDQGLQFLIQYYNGEERAKGNILERFSAQQFPDLHSELNLSSLELGDSALYFCASSVAPLAGSNTGELFFGEGSRLTVL.

CDR3 loop: CAWSVLQETQYF. The CDR3 DNA reads as TGTGCCTGGAGTGTCTTACAAGAGACCCAGTACTTC. This chain links TRBV30 with TRBJ2-5; no definite D call. CDR1 GTSNPN and CDR2 SVGIG come from the germline V gene (reference sequence). The V gene lost 0 bases and the J gene lost 2 bases, with 4 bases spanning the gap. The CDR3 is 12 amino acids. Based on the CDR3 plus reference TRBV30 and TRBJ2-5, the full variable domain is SQTIHQWPATLVQPVGSPLSLECTVEGTSNPNLYWYRQAAGRGLQLLFYSVGIGQISSEVPQNLSASRPQDRQFILSSKKLLLSDSGFYLCAWSVLQETQYFGPGTRLLVL.

The count of this clone is one. This rearrangement joins TRBV5-5 to TRBJ2-5; D may be TRBD1 (5 bases). The germline CDR1 and CDR2 sequences are SGHKS and YYEKEE (reference sequence). Between the trimmed V and J ends, which lost 1 base and 2 bases, there was a span of 6 bases. CDR3 length: 13 amino acids. For the CDR3, the DNA is TGTGCCAGCAGCTTGTCAGGGCAAGAGACCCAGTACTTC. It specifies CASSLSGQETQYF.

In its sample, this clone was seen a few times. The chain couples TRBV28 to TRBJ1-3, with D maybe TRBD1 (5 bases). This CDR3 region has 12 residues. Trimming took 6 bases from V and 3 from J, leaving 6 bases between them. Germline assignment: CDR1 MDHEN and CDR2 SYDVKM. CDR3 coding DNA: TGTGCCAGCAGGACAGATGGAAACACCATATATTTT. It translates to CASRTDGNTIYF.

The chain is built from TRBV6-5 and TRBJ1-2; maybe TRBD1 (5 bases). From germline, CDR1 is MNHEY and CDR2 SVGAGI. Trimming pared 7 bases from V and 3 bases from J, leaving 15 bases between. The CDR3 is 14 amino acids. In nucleotides, the CDR3 is TGTGCCAGCACTCCCGCCGGGGGGGACTATGGCTACACCTTC. It translates to CASTPAGGDYGYTF.

The V call is TRBV7-8, the J call TRBJ1-2; 8 bases fit TRBD1. Trimming cost V 5 bases and J 7 bases; bases outside gene matches: 12. This CDR3 contains 15 residues. The V gene's germline CDR1 is SGHVS and CDR2 FQNEAQ. The chain's CDR3 is CASSLDPTGAGGYTF. The CDR3 nucleotides read TGTGCCAGCAGCCTAGACCCGACAGGGGCAGGTGGCTACACCTTC. The complete variable domain, with remaining parts taken from reference TRBV7-8 and TRBJ1-2, reads GAGVSQSPRYKVAKRGQDVALRCDPISGHVSLFWYQQALGQGPEFLTYFQNEAQLDKSGLPSDRFFAERPEGSVSTLKIQRTQQEDSAVYLCASSLDPTGAGGYTFGSGTRLTVV.

The chain uses TRBV12-3 or TRBV12-4 and TRBJ1-2; unclear D gene. This CDR3 comprises 12 residues. Trimming shortened V by 7 bases and J by 8 bases, and 14 bases separated the two germline ends. The CDR3 region is CASTFSGGGYTF. CDR3 in DNA: TGTGCCAGCACTTTTTCGGGTGGCGGCTACACCTTC.

This clone came up a few times. The gene calls are TRBV5-4 and TRBJ1-5; D possibly corresponds to TRBD1 (6 bases). The V end lost 0 bases, the J end lost 4 bases, and 11 bases lay between the germline ends. The CDR3 contains 15 residues. CDR1 is SGHNT and CDR2 is YYREEE in the germline V gene (reference sequence). CDR3 DNA sequence: TGTGCCAGCAGCTTGGGCAGGGGCCTTAATCAGCCCCAGCATTTT. Amino acid sequence: CASSLGRGLNQPQHF.

The CDR3 coding sequence is TGTGCCAGCAGGGAGGGGGCAGCCGGGGAGCTGTTTTTT. Translating it yields CASREGAAGELFF. This chain connects TRBV2 to TRBJ2-2; weak D call: TRBD1 (7 bases). This CDR3 contains 13 residues. V dropped 6 bases and J dropped 6 bases, with 11 bases sitting between them. Germline lookup yields CDR1 SNHLY and CDR2 FYNNEI.

This clone was counted only a few times. The chain joins TRBV28 to TRBJ2-7; 9 nucleotides line up with TRBD2. The CDR3 consists of 16 residues. Germline V gene sequence: CDR1 MDHEN, CDR2 SYDVKM. V trimming: 3 bases; J trimming: 6 bases; junction bases outside the gene matches: 12. The CDR3 coding sequence is TGTGCCAGCAGTTTTGACTCGGGAGCGGGAGGTCGCGAGCAGTACTTC. Protein: CASSFDSGAGGREQYF.

The chain employs TRBV9 and TRBJ2-1; 13 bases are shared with TRBD2. This CDR3 contains 17 residues. Germline V CDR1 and CDR2: SGDLS, YYNGEE. V lost 5 bases, J lost 2 bases, and 7 bases stayed unmatched. CDR3 loop: CASSELAGGPTYNEQFF. DNA of the CDR3: TGTGCCAGCAGTGAACTAGCGGGGGGGCCCACCTACAATGAGCAGTTCTTC.

The chain couples TRBV7-3 to TRBJ2-1, with D hard to call. This CDR3 spans 13 amino acids. In germline, CDR1 is SGHTA, CDR2 FQGTGA. Trimming shortened V by 0 bases and J by 4 bases, and 4 bases separated the two germline ends. CDR3 region: CASSLTLYNEQFF. The CDR3 nucleotides read TGTGCCAGCAGCTTAACACTGTACAATGAGCAGTTCTTC.